Listed below are T cell receptor beta chains from one sample, sequenced in a study of CD8 T cells in Susac syndrome. From the immunoSEQ multiplex PCR reads, TCRdb called clonotypes with MiXCR, one entry per CDR3 protein. The data hold about 140,000 distinct CDR3 sequences, with approximately 93% observed a single time. Material: CD8+ T cells from PBMCs. These receptors were collected from a human donor in good health. Each CDR3 is given with its conserved first and last residue. D genes are given only for firm matches. A row's size may be missing; if present it is once, few, many or a size class.

d_call | j_call | clone_size | v_call | cdr3_nt | cdr3_aa
TRBD2 | TRBJ2-1 | . | TRBV27 | TGTGCCAGCAGTTCGGGGCAGGCTAGCGGGACCAATGAGCAGTTCTTC | CASSSGQASGTNEQFF
. | TRBJ2-7 | once | TRBV5-1 | TGCGCCAGCAGCTTGGCTGGGGTTTCCTACGAGCAGTACTTC | CASSLAGVSYEQYF
. | TRBJ2-1 | . | TRBV15 | TGTGCCACCAGCCTGGGCCCCTTCCTGTTCTTC | CATSLGPFLFF
. | TRBJ1-5 | . | TRBV30 | TGTGCCTGGAGTGCTCCCTCGAATCAGCCCCAGCATTTT | CAWSAPSNQPQHF
. | TRBJ2-2 | . | TRBV13 | TGTGCCAGCAGCCACCCAGGGGACCACACCGGGGAGCTGTTTTTT | CASSHPGDHTGELFF
. | TRBJ2-1 | . | TRBV2 | TGTGCCAGCAGTGACGCAGGGACCCACAATGAGCAGTTCTTC | CASSDAGTHNEQFF
TRBD2 | TRBJ2-3 | . | TRBV28 | TGTGCCAGCAGTTTGTTGGGACTAGCAGGAGCAGATACGCAGTATTTT | CASSLLGLAGADTQYF
. | TRBJ2-3 | few | TRBV5-1 | TGTGCCAGCAGTTTAGGGGGAGATACGCAGTATTTT | CASSLGGDTQYF
. | TRBJ1-5 | . | TRBV28 | TGTGCCAGCAGTTTTGCAGGGGCGAGTACCCAGCATTTT | CASSFAGASTQHF
TRBD2 | TRBJ2-1 | . | TRBV2 | TGTGCCAGCATCTGGACTAGCGATGTCAATGAGCAGTTCTTC | CASIWTSDVNEQFF
. | TRBJ1-2 | . | TRBV9 | TGTGCCAGCAGCTCCCGGGGAGGGGATGGCTACACCTTC | CASSSRGGDGYTF
TRBD2 | TRBJ2-7 | . | TRBV29-1 | TGCAGCGTTGTTGGGGGGGTCTACGAGCAGTACTTC | CSVVGGVYEQYF